The clone carrying this T cell receptor beta chain appeared a few times. Antigen: not known. This record comes from a study of PD-1 blockade in classical Hodgkin lymphoma. Study-level findings and limits: Healthy donors were reported to have higher baseline TCR diversity than newly diagnosed patients.

Only in-frame clones appear in the TCRdb table, and some are missing; sequencing was by immunoSEQ multiplex PCR. The sample holds 11,000 to 15,000 clones, 82% seen once. In every patient, relapse followed autologous stem cell transplantation, while exposure to brentuximab vedotin differed. This TCR was recovered from a human donor with classical Hodgkin lymphoma. Sequencing was performed on peripheral blood mononuclear cells (PBMCs), taken at baseline.

In nucleotides, the CDR3 is TGTGCCACCGGACAGGGCTCTGGAAACACCATATATTTT. It specifies CATGQGSGNTIYF. V is TRBV15 and J is TRBJ1-3; 8 positions agree with TRBD1. This CDR3 spans 13 amino acids. Trimming cost V 8 bases and J 0 bases; bases outside gene matches: 0. Germline lookup yields CDR1 LNHNV and CDR2 YYDKDF (reference sequence).